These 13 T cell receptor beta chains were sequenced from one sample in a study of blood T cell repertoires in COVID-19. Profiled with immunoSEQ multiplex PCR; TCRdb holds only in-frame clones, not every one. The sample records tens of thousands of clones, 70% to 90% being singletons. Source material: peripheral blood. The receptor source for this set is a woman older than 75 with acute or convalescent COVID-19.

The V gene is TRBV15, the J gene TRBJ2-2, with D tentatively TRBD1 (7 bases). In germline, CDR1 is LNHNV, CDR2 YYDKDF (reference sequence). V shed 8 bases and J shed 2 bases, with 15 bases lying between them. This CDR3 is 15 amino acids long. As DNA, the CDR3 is TGTGCCACCCGGAGGGGGACAGCCAACACCGGGGAGCTGTTTTTT. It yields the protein CATRRGTANTGELFF.

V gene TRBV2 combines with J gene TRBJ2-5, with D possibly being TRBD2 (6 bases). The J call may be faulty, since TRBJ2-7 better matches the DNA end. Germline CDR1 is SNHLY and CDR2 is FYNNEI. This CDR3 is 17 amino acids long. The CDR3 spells CASSPLGWGRDLYEQYF. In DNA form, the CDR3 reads TGTGCCAGCAGCCCCCTTGGGTGGGGCAGGGACTTGTACGAGCAGTACTTC.

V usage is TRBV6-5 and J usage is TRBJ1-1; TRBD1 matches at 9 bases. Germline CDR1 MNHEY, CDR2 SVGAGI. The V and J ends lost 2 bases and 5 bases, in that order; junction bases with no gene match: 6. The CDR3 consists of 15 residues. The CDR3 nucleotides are TGTGCCAGCAGTTACCAAGGGACAGGGAGGACTGAAGCTTTCTTT. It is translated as CASSYQGTGRTEAFF.

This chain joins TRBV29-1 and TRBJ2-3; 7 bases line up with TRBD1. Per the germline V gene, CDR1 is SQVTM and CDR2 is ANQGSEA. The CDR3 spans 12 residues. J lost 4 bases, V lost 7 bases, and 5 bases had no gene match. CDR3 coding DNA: TGCAGCGGCGAAGGACAGGCAGATACGCAGTATTTT. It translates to CSGEGQADTQYF.

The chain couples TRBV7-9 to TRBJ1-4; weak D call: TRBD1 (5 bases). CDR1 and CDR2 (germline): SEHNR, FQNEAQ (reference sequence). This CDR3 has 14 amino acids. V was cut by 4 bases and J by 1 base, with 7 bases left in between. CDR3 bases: TGTGCCAGCAGCTCAGGGATAACTAATGAAAAACTGTTTTTT. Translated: CASSSGITNEKLFF.

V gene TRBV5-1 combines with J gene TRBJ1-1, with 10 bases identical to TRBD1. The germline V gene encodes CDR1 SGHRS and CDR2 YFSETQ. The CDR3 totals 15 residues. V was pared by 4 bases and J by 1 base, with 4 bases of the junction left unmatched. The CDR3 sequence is CASSRGQGKNTEAFF. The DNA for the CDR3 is TGCGCCAGCAGCCGGGGACAGGGGAAGAACACTGAAGCTTTCTTT.

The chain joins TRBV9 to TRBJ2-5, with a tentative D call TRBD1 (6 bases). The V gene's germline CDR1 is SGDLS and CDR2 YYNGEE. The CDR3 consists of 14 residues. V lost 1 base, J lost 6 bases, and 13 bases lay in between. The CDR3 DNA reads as TGTGCCAGCAGCGTATCAGGGGTCGGACAGACCCAGTACTTC. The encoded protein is CASSVSGVGQTQYF.

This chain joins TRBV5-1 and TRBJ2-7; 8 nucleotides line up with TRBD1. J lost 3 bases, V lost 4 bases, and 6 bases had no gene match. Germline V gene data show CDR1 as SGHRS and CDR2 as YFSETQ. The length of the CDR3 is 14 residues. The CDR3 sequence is CASSQRTGNYEQYF. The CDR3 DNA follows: TGCGCCAGCAGCCAGAGGACAGGGAACTACGAGCAGTACTTC.

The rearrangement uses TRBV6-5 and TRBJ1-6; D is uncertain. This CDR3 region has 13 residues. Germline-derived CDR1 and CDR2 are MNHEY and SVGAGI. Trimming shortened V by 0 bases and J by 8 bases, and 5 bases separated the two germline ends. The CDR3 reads CASSYSTHSPLHF. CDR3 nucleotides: TGTGCCAGCAGTTACTCAACTCATTCACCCCTCCACTTT.

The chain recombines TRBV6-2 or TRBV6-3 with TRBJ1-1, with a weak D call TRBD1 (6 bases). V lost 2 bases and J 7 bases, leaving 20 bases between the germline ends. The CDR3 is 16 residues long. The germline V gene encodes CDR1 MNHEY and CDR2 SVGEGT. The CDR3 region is CASSYGKTTGRVEAFF. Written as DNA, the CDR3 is TGTGCCAGCAGTTACGGGAAGACAACAGGGCGGGTTGAAGCTTTCTTT.

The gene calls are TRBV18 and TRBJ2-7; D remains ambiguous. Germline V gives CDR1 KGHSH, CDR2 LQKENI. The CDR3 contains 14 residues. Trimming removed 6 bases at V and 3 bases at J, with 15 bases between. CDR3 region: CASSRTDTYYEQYF. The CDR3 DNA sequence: TGTGCCAGCTCGCGAACCGATACCTACTACGAGCAGTACTTC.

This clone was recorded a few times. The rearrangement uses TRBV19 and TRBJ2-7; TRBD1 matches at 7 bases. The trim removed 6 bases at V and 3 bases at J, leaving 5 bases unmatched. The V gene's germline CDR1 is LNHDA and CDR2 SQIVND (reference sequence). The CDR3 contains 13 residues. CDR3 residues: CASSRDSGYEQYF. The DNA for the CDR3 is TGTGCCAGTAGCCGGGACAGCGGCTACGAGCAGTACTTC.

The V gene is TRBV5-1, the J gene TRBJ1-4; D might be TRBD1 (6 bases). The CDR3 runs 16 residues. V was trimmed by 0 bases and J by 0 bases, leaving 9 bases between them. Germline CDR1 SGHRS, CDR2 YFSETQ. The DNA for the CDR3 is TGCGCCAGCAGCTTGGGGACAGAGACAACTAATGAAAAACTGTTTTTT. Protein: CASSLGTETTNEKLFF.